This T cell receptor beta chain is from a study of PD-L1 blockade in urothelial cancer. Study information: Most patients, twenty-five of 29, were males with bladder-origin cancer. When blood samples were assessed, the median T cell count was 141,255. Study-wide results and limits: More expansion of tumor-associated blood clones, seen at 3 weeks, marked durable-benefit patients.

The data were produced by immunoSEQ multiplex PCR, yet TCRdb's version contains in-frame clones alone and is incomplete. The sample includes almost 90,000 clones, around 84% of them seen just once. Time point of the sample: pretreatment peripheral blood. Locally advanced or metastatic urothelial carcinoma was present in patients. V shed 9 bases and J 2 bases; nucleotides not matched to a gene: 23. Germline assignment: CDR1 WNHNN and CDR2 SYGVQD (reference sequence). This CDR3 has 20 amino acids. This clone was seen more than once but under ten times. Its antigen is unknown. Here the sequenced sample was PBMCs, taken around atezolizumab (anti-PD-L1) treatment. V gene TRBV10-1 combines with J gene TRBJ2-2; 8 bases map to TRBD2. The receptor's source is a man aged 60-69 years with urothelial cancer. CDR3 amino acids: CARYLRRCGRHSRNTGELFF. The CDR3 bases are TGCGCCAGATACCTCCGGCGGTGCGGGAGGCATTCCCGTAACACCGGGGAGCTGTTTTTT.